This entry is about one T cell receptor beta chain. The data were taken from a study of blood T cell repertoires in COVID-19. Study-wide context: Acute-phase and convalescent COVID-19 samples originated in the United States, Italy and Spain.

Data came from immunoSEQ multiplex PCR; TCRdb stores just in-frame clones and leaves some out. In the table there are 130,000 to 150,000 clones, around 80% of which are singletons. V lost 1 base and J lost 6; bases outside the gene matches: 2. CDR1 is SGHRS, CDR2 YFSETQ, per germline. The CDR3 totals 13 residues. This chain connects TRBV5-1 to TRBJ1-2, with 8 bases lining up with TRBD1. This sequence was found in a woman in her sixties or seventies with acute or convalescent COVID-19. Sequencing was performed on peripheral blood. The CDR3 region is CASSLQGADGYTF. DNA for the CDR3: TGCGCCAGCAGCTTGCAGGGGGCGGATGGCTACACCTTC.